Listed below are T cell receptor beta chains from one sample, sequenced in a study of T-cell reconstitution after alpha-beta-depleted transplantation in children. TCRdb processed the PCR reads anew with MiXCR; each CDR3 protein has one entry. The sample holds around 200,000 distinct CDR3 sequences, roughly a tenth seen once. The material sequenced was PBMCs, taken before TCRalphabeta/CD19-depleted stem cell transplant. The receptors were gathered from a child younger than two with acute myeloid leukemia, due to receive a stem cell transplant. The CDR3 runs from the conserved cysteine through the conserved F or W. A D gene is named only where the DNA matches it firmly. The listing skips clone size in some rows; elsewhere it reads once, few, many or a size class.

CDR3 protein	CDR3 DNA	clone size	V gene	J gene	D gene
CSAKRGDTNQPQHF	TGCAGTGCTAAAAGGGGGGACACCAATCAGCCCCAGCATTTT	many	TRBV20-1	TRBJ1-5	.
CSAQAGGRGNEQFF	TGCAGTGCTCAGGCGGGCGGGAGGGGCAATGAGCAGTTCTTC	many	TRBV20-1	TRBJ2-1	TRBD2
CASSVTGTGGYNEQFF	TGTGCCAGCAGTGTAACCGGGACAGGGGGCTACAATGAGCAGTTCTTC	many	TRBV6-1	TRBJ2-1	TRBD1
CASSLPGQGAYNEQFF	TGTGCCAGCAGCTTGCCCGGACAGGGGGCCTACAATGAGCAGTTCTTC	many	TRBV5-5	TRBJ2-1	TRBD1
CSAIVPGTDTQYF	TGCAGTGCGATAGTCCCCGGGACAGATACGCAGTATTTT	many	TRBV20-1	TRBJ2-3	.
CSVAEYGEKLFF	TGCAGCGTGGCCGAATACGGGGAAAAACTGTTTTTT	many	TRBV29-1	TRBJ1-4	.
CASREDSPRDGYTF	TGTGCCAGCAGAGAAGACAGCCCAAGGGATGGCTACACCTTC	many	TRBV6-1	TRBJ1-2	.
CSARSQASSRTQYF	TGCAGTGCTAGGTCGCAGGCCTCCTCAAGGACCCAGTACTTC	.	TRBV20-1	TRBJ2-5	.
CSVERDTDSGANVLTF	TGCAGCGTTGAAAGGGATACCGACTCTGGGGCCAACGTCCTGACTTTC	many	TRBV29-1	TRBJ2-6	.
CASSSRLAYTDTQYF	TGTGCCAGCAGCTCTCGACTAGCGTACACAGATACGCAGTATTTT	many	TRBV3-2	TRBJ2-3	.
CASSLATSGTDTQYF	TGTGCCAGCAGCTTAGCGACTAGCGGTACAGATACGCAGTATTTT	many	TRBV7-9	TRBJ2-3	TRBD2